The sequence of this TCR beta chain was determined in a study of shared clonotypes between healthy human individuals. Study information: A couple of women and a few men aged 18 to 49 served as donors. Overall study results and limits: How much donors shared clonotypes was expected to be affected by sequencing depth.

It was about 82 million PBMCs that unsorted samples used for genomic DNA. Ten immunoSEQ deep assay plates were used by the authors to sequence unsorted PBMC DNA. The method was immunoSEQ multiplex PCR; TCRdb's version includes in-frame clones alone and lacks a portion of them. Here the sample spans some 490,000 clones, about 84% being singletons. Notes on this clone: Its antigen is currently unknown.

What was sequenced was PBMCs. The TCR was taken from a woman in her forties in good health. Some clones in this sample may be carry-over from other donors' samples.

CDR3 residues: CASSRLAGGANEQFF. The DNA for the CDR3 is TGTGCCAGCAGTAGACTAGCGGGAGGGGCCAATGAGCAGTTCTTC. The chain has TRBV6-5 and TRBJ2-1; TRBD2 agrees at 14 bases. This CDR3 is 15 amino acids long. CDR1 is MNHEY, CDR2 SVGAGI, per germline. The trim removed 5 bases at V and 6 bases at J, leaving 3 bases unmatched.